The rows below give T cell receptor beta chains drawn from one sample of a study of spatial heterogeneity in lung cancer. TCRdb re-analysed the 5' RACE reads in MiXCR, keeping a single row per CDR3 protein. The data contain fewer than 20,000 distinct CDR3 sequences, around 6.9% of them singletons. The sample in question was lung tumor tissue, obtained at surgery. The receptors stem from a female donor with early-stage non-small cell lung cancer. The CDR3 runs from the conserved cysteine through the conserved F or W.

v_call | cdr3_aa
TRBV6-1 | CASSEAGLAGAHSRQYF
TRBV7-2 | CASSFGGPPHVLTF
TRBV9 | CASSGGDTQYF
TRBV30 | CAWTLQVIHNEQFF
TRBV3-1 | CASSHPAGGSQETQYF
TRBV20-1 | CSARPSLAGGGDTQYF
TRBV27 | CASSPFRGSFTGELFF
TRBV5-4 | CASEGGGTDTQYF
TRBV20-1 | CSARPTGTGDWARGYEQYF
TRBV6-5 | CASSHFGTSRAGELFF
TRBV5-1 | CASRTSSGRAADTQYF
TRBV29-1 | CSVGGTGQRTEAFF
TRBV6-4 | CASSVGEYNEQFF
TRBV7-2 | CASSLRWSGLAGNGEQYF
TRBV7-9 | CVSTQARRRSGETQYF
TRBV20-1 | CSARDQGQGYYGYTF
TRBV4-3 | CASSQDTTEAFF
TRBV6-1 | CASFGLAGAKNIQYF
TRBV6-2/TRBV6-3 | CASRVHAYGVNMNTEAFF
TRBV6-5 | CASSYSAASAKNIQYF
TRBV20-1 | CSAPRGSGSQETQYF
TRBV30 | CAWSGGSSNQPQHF
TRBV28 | CASSSAYNEQFF
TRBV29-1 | CSVGQDSNQPQHF
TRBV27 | CASSLSSGGYIQPQHF
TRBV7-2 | CASSFSVTLSEQYF
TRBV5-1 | CASSLSPGRGTDTQYF
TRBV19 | CASSVPFSYNEQFF
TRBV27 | CASSHRGLAALPGADTQYF
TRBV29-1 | CSVRLAWSQETQYF
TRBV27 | CASRDSGAANQPQHF
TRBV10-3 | CAISEGGSRETQYF
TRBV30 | CAWSRGSLEQFF
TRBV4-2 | CASSHRLAGGNTGELFF
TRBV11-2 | CASSLGDRDQETQYF
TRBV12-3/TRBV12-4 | CASRDRGLGDIQYF
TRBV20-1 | CSAKGSGSSYNEQFF
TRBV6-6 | CASSPLDIGWQFF
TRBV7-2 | CASSFGGGSVTGELFF
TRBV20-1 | CSAIPRGLAGVDTQYF
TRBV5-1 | CASSMDRADEKLFF
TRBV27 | CASSLGTRITYTQYF
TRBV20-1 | CSATGVRTYNSPLHF
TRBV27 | CASREIGQFSNQPQHF
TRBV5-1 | CASAWRVQETQYF
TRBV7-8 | CASSLALGSTDTQYF
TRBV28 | CASSQPQGNSPLHF
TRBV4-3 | CASSQGVAYNEQFF
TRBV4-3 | CASSQGIQVRGNEQFF
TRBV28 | CASSYRGPIGQFF
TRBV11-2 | CASRLGLAGVGEQFF
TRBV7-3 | CASSLRQGVVDEQYF
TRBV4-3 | CASSQDTAGGHSNEQFF
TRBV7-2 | CASSLVGNNEQFF
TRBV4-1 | CASSQGLAGPYEQYF